A single sample gave rise to the 10 T cell receptor beta chains below, sequenced in a study of CD8 T cells in ankylosing spondylitis. Regarding the study as a whole: Fewer than ten highly homologous variants made up a TCR beta motif that seemed to typify ankylosing spondylitis blood.

One entry per CDR3 protein, called by TCRdb with MiXCR from the 5' RACE reads. The profile covers roughly 220,000 distinct CDR3 sequences, with 15% to 20% appearing a single time and approximately 42% taken by the ten largest. Their specific antigens are unknown. The material sequenced was blood, either unsorted or a sorted T cell fraction (not recorded which). Receptors originate from a male donor with ankylosing spondylitis.

This CDR3 reads CASSWASGSYEQYF. The CDR3 bases are TGTGCCAGCAGTTGGGCTAGCGGGAGCTACGAGCAGTACTTC. The genes are TRBV27 and TRBJ2-7; 10 positions agree with TRBD2. CDR3 length: 14 amino acids. CDR1 is MNHEY and CDR2 is SMNVEV in the germline V gene (reference sequence). With V trimmed by 4 bases and J by 3 bases, 3 bases remained unmatched.

This clonotype was counted between two and nine times. The chain is built from TRBV6-1 and TRBJ1-2; 9 nucleotides align to TRBD1. The V gene's germline CDR1 is MNHNS and CDR2 SASEGT. V shed 8 bases, J shed 5 bases, and the junction held 6 bases outside the gene matches. The CDR3 contains 13 residues. The CDR3 is CASLSGTGYGYTF. The CDR3 DNA is TGTGCCAGCCTTTCGGGGACAGGGTATGGCTACACCTTC.

The chain is built from TRBV5-1 and TRBJ2-2; 8 positions match TRBD2. The germline V gene encodes CDR1 SGHRS and CDR2 YFSETQ. The CDR3 extends over 15 amino acids. J lost 2 bases, V lost 3 bases, and 3 bases had no gene match. CDR3 loop: CASSWTSINTGELFF. The CDR3 DNA follows: TGCGCCAGCAGCTGGACTAGCATCAACACCGGGGAGCTGTTTTTT.

The gene calls are TRBV7-9 and TRBJ2-2, with D unresolved. Germline V gene data show CDR1 as SEHNR and CDR2 as FQNEAQ (reference sequence). The CDR3 spans 12 residues. V was shortened by 6 bases and J by 4 bases, with 6 bases between the two germline ends. For the CDR3, the DNA is TGTGCCAGCAGACACCTCACCGGGGAGCTGTTTTTT. Translation gives CASRHLTGELFF.

In its sample, this clonotype was seen many times. V gene TRBV7-2 combines with J gene TRBJ1-2; D not certain. This CDR3 has 15 amino acids. Trimming cost V 0 bases and J 0 bases, with 8 bases left between them. Germline CDR1 and CDR2: SGHTA and FQGNSA. The CDR3 reads CASSLAVAANYGYTF. CDR3 bases: TGTGCCAGCAGCTTAGCGGTGGCAGCTAACTATGGCTACACCTTC. The full variable domain, completed using reference TRBV7-2 and TRBJ1-2, is GAGVSQSPSNKVTEKGKDVELRCDPISGHTALYWYRQSLGQGLEFLIYFQGNSAPDKSGLPSDRFSAERTGGSVSTLTIQRTQQEDSAVYLCASSLAVAANYGYTFGSGTRLTVV.

The chain couples TRBV10-3 to TRBJ2-3; D is tentatively TRBD1 or TRBD2 (5 bases each). V lost 3 bases and J 1 base, leaving 11 bases between the germline ends. The V gene's germline CDR1 is ENHRY and CDR2 SYGVKD. The CDR3 has 15 amino acids. The CDR3 coding sequence is TGTGCCATCAGTGATATAAGGGACGGCACAGATACGCAGTATTTT. The encoded protein is CAISDIRDGTDTQYF.

The sample holds a few counts of this clonotype. The rearrangement uses TRBV21-1 and TRBJ2-1; TRBD2 reflects the table's D call only, with no check against the DNA. TRBV21-1 is a listed pseudogene. The CDR3 totals 16 residues. CDR3 amino acids: CASIPEGTSGGSEQFF. For the CDR3, the DNA is TGTGCCAGCATCCCTGAGGGGACTAGCGGGGGTAGTGAGCAGTTCTTC.

The V and J genes are TRBV4-3 and TRBJ1-1; the D gene is possibly TRBD1 (5 bases). CDR3 length: 16 residues. Germline values: CDR1 LGHNA, CDR2 YSLEER. V lost 0 bases to trimming and J lost 4 bases, with 15 bases between them. The DNA for the CDR3 is TGCGCCAGCAGCCAAGATCACCAGGGTCTGGTCACTGAAGCTTTCTTT. This codes for CASSQDHQGLVTEAFF.

This clonotype came up a few times. The chain links TRBV12-3 or TRBV12-4 to TRBJ2-1; TRBD2 is a possible D gene (6 bases). The CDR3 contains 16 residues. V lost 3 bases and J lost 2, with 14 bases in between. The CDR3: CASSFRGTYTYNEQFF. The CDR3 nucleotides are TGTGCCAGCAGTTTTCGCGGGACGTATACCTACAATGAGCAGTTCTTC.

This clonotype was counted between two and nine times. The V and J genes are TRBV15 and TRBJ2-3; 9 bases line up with TRBD2. Germline V gene lookup returns CDR1 LNHNV and CDR2 YYDKDF (reference sequence). The V segment lost 5 bases and the J segment 2 bases; nucleotides outside the gene matches: 5. The CDR3 has 15 amino acids. CDR3 nucleotides: TGTGCCACCAGCGAGACTAGCGGATACACAGATACGCAGTATTTT. Its translation is CATSETSGYTDTQYF.